Included here is one TCR beta chain sequence, with context. Its specificity is unknown. The investigators amplified TCR beta CDR3 regions from RNA transcripts. An initial round of RT-PCR targeting the TCR CDR3 relied on the HTBI primer set. TCRdb recomputed calls from the multiplex PCR reads with MiXCR, one row per CDR3 protein. The sample has a few hundred thousand distinct CDR3 sequences; roughly 18% are singletons. Germline V gene lookup returns CDR1 DFQATT and CDR2 SNEGSKA (reference sequence). Trimming removed 0 bases from V and 6 bases from J, with 15 bases in between. This CDR3 spans 15 amino acids. These data come from a study of T cells in Graves' hyperthyroidism and ophthalmopathy. Overall study findings and caveats: A model built on 13 V-J features separated ophthalmopathy from stable hyperthyroidism.

The V call is TRBV20-1, the J call TRBJ2-1, with a possible D match to TRBD1 (6 bases). The TCR originated in a man in his forties with Graves' hyperthyroidism. The sequenced material came from blood. The CDR3 nucleotides read TGCAGTGCTAGAGATCTGCACAGGGTGGCCAATGAGCAGTTCTTC. Its translation: CSARDLHRVANEQFF.